The 10 T cell receptor beta chains below all came from one sample that was sequenced in a study of blood T cell repertoires in COVID-19 (TCRdb year 2020). Libraries were built with the immunoSEQ multiplex PCR assay. Entries here come from immuneACCESS through TCRdb and include only in-frame sequences with V and J called. Some clones fail to appear in such tables; in the studies checked, an unresolved V gene covers under half of the shortfall, and the cause of the remainder is unknown. Here the sample has about 40,000 clones; 70% to 90% occur a single time. The ten largest clonotypes hold approximately 2.4% of the sample. Sequenced: peripheral blood. The receptors originated from a human donor in a cohort sampled during active COVID-19.

V is TRBV5-1 and J is TRBJ2-3; 7 bases fit TRBD2. The J segment lost 2 bases and the V segment lost 0 bases, leaving 3 bases of the junction unmatched. Germline V gives CDR1 SGHRS, CDR2 YFSETQ. The CDR3 loop spans 15 amino acids. The CDR3 bases are TGCGCCAGCAGCTTGGACGGGGGGACCACAGATACGCAGTATTTT. Protein: CASSLDGGTTDTQYF.

The chain joins TRBV18 to TRBJ2-3, with TRBD1 matching 8 bases. V gave up 3 bases and J gave up 3 bases; unmatched junction bases: 5. The CDR3 loop spans 15 amino acids. The V gene's germline CDR1 is KGHSH and CDR2 LQKENI. CDR3 DNA: TGTGCCAGCTCACCTGGAACAGGGGGGACAGATACGCAGTATTTT. This encodes CASSPGTGGTDTQYF.

The CDR3 DNA sequence: TGCAGCGTAGAGGGACAGGGGCGCTACAATGAGCAGTTCTTC. As protein: CSVEGQGRYNEQFF. The rearrangement links TRBV29-1 to TRBJ2-1; TRBD1 aligns across 10 bases. The CDR3 sequence is 14 residues long. Germline lookup yields CDR1 SQVTM and CDR2 ANQGSEA. Trimming removed 6 bases from V and 3 bases from J; junction bases left unmatched: 5.

This sequence joins TRBV11-2 and TRBJ1-4; the D is unclear. Germline V CDR1 and CDR2: SGHAT, FQNNGV. The germline V and J ends were trimmed by 3 bases and 0 bases, with 11 bases remaining between them. The CDR3 spans 16 residues. As DNA, the CDR3 is TGTGCCAGCAGCTTGGCAGGCGCTTCAACTAATGAAAAACTGTTTTTT. Its protein product is CASSLAGASTNEKLFF. Using reference TRBV11-2 and TRBJ1-4 for the parts outside the CDR3, the full variable domain is EAGVAQSPRYKIIEKRQSVAFWCNPISGHATLYWYQQILGQGPKLLIQFQNNGVVDDSQLPKDRFSAERLKGVDSTLKIQPAKLEDSAVYLCASSLAGASTNEKLFFGSGTQLSVL.

The chain uses TRBV7-9 and TRBJ2-2, with 11 bases identical to TRBD2. Germline CDR1 is SEHNR and CDR2 is FQNEAQ (reference sequence). The CDR3 spans 17 residues. V lost 3 bases and J lost 4; bases outside the gene matches: 7. In nucleotides, the CDR3 is TGTGCCAGCAGCTTCTCCGTAGCGGGGGGGACCACCGGGGAGCTGTTTTTT. This sequence encodes CASSFSVAGGTTGELFF.

The rearrangement uses TRBV6-5 and TRBJ2-7; 7 nucleotides align to TRBD1. The J segment lost 5 bases and the V segment lost 5 bases, leaving 9 bases of the junction unmatched. Germline V gene lookup returns CDR1 MNHEY and CDR2 SVGAGI. The CDR3 extends over 14 amino acids. CDR3 sequence reads: CASSRDSAAHEQYF. The CDR3 DNA is TGTGCCAGCAGTAGGGACAGTGCCGCCCACGAGCAGTACTTC.

This rearrangement joins TRBV6-5 to TRBJ2-7; TRBD2 is a possible D gene (6 bases). The ends were cut back, 0 bases at V and 3 bases at J, with 12 bases in the middle. This CDR3 contains 15 residues. Germline V gene lookup returns CDR1 MNHEY and CDR2 SVGAGI. The CDR3 sequence is CASSYSSGLRYEQYF. The DNA for the CDR3 is TGTGCCAGCAGTTACTCTTCGGGACTTCGCTACGAGCAGTACTTC.

The chain has TRBV5-4 and TRBJ2-2; 9 bases agree with TRBD2. Germline-derived CDR1 and CDR2 are SGHNT and YYREEE (reference sequence). V was clipped by 0 bases and J by 3 bases; unmatched bases: 3. The CDR3 runs to 16 residues. CDR3 nucleotides: TGTGCCAGCAGCTTGGGCGGGGGGGAGTACACCGGGGAGCTGTTTTTT. It translates to CASSLGGGEYTGELFF. Full variable domain (rest looked up from reference TRBV5-4 and TRBJ2-2): ETGVTQSPTHLIKTRGQQVTLRCSSQSGHNTVSWYQQALGQGPQFIFQYYREEENGRGNFPPRFSGLQFPNYSSELNVNALELDDSALYLCASSLGGGEYTGELFFGEGSRLTVL.

This chain connects TRBV7-2 to TRBJ1-2; 10 bases are a match to TRBD1. The CDR3 has 15 amino acids. Germline trimming cut 1 base from V and 5 bases from J; bases unmatched to any gene: 4. CDR1 is SGHTA, CDR2 FQGNSA, per germline. The CDR3 spells CASSLGDRGPYGYTF. The CDR3 bases are TGTGCCAGCAGCTTAGGGGACAGGGGTCCTTATGGCTACACCTTC.

This chain links TRBV3-1 (or the pseudogene TRBV3-2) with TRBJ2-7; 10 positions agree with TRBD1. CDR3 length: 15 amino acids. Per germline, CDR1 LGHDT and CDR2 YNNKEL (reference sequence). Trimming took 6 bases from V and 3 from J; bases not matched to a gene: 8. This CDR3 reads CASRRDRGGSYEQYF. The CDR3 bases are TGTGCCAGCAGGCGGGACAGGGGTGGAAGCTACGAGCAGTACTTC.